This record covers a single T cell receptor beta chain. Its antigen remains unknown. This CDR3 spans 15 amino acids. Looked up from germline, CDR1 is GTSNPN and CDR2 is SVGIG (reference sequence). The V and J ends lost 3 bases and 0 bases respectively, with 11 bases between them. This sample was taken from a study of cytomegalovirus exposure and HLA in healthy donors. Study-wide results and limits: In a later analysis, specific HLA alleles were associated with some 16,000 TCR beta sequences at a 0.05 false discovery rate. Fewer N-insertions (relative to the roughly 720-donor mean) were reportedly seen in an Asian-associated ancestry cluster in a later analysis. A link between a missense DCLRE1C variant and TCR beta V- and J-gene trimming emerged from a later analysis. In terms of immune exposure information, only CMV serostatus was available.

Vbeta (60) and Jbeta (13) primers were used in the PCR. The assay was immunoSEQ multiplex PCR, and TCRdb's table has in-frame clones only and misses some. The listing contains about 200,000 clones. The sample taken for sequencing was PBMCs. The source is a woman aged 30 to 39 in good health and CMV-seropositive. The chain couples TRBV30 to TRBJ2-2, with D possibly TRBD2 on 5 matching bases. This chain's CDR3 is CAWRLGVSNTGELFF. The CDR3 nucleotides read TGTGCCTGGAGACTCGGGGTTTCGAACACCGGGGAGCTGTTTTTT.